Below are 31 T cell receptor beta chains sequenced from a single sample in a study of shared clonotypes between healthy human individuals. CD45RO-negative, CCR7-positively selected cells formed the naive CD8 fraction, excluding terminally differentiated effector memory CD45RA+ cells. The repertoire was sequenced with immunoSEQ multiplex PCR; TCRdb's copy has only in-frame clones and lacks some. This sample has some 2.1 million clones, with about 95% found just once. Sequencing was done on a sample of naive CD8+ T cells sorted from blood. The origin of the receptors is a man younger than 35 in good health.

The gene calls are TRBV19 and TRBJ2-3, with 9 bases that match TRBD2. The CDR3 runs 17 residues. V gave up 3 bases and J gave up 3 bases; unmatched junction bases: 10. The germline V gene has CDR1 LNHDA and CDR2 SQIVND (reference sequence). The CDR3 bases are TGTGCCAGTAGTATGGGACTAGCTCCGGAAAGTACAGATACGCAGTATTTT. Its translation is CASSMGLAPESTDTQYF.

The chain links TRBV28 to TRBJ1-2; D ambiguous. The germline V gene encodes CDR1 MDHEN and CDR2 SYDVKM. The CDR3 loop spans 15 amino acids. Trimming stripped 2 bases from V and 5 bases from J, with 15 bases between. The CDR3, as DNA: TGTGCCAGCAGTTTAAGAGCGACCCTCACTTATGGCTACACCTTC. Translating gives CASSLRATLTYGYTF.

As regards this clone: Possible read error: a much larger clone is one base away. The sample has other DNA sequences that encode this CDR3 too. The CDR3 loop reads CASSSDSSYEQYF. In DNA form, the CDR3 reads TGTGCCAGCAGCTCGGACAGCTCCTACGAGCAGTACTTC. V is TRBV7-6 and J is TRBJ2-7; tentative D call: TRBD1 (6 bases). Germline V gene lookup returns CDR1 SGHVS and CDR2 FNYEAQ. The germline V and J ends were trimmed by 4 bases and 0 bases, with 7 bases remaining between them. The CDR3 is 13 residues long.

The chain recombines TRBV4-1 with TRBJ2-1; a weak D match, TRBD2 (6 bases). Trimming left V 0 bases short and J 6 bases short, with 18 bases between. CDR1 and CDR2 (germline): MGHRA, YSYEKL. There are 17 residues in the CDR3. This CDR3 reads CASSQESPVLGGNEQFF. CDR3 bases: TGCGCCAGCAGCCAAGAGTCTCCGGTGCTGGGGGGCAATGAGCAGTTCTTC.

The chain joins TRBV30 to TRBJ2-3, with D possibly being TRBD2 (6 bases). This CDR3 spans 16 amino acids. Between the trimmed V and J ends, which lost 1 base and 0 bases, there was a span of 14 bases. Germline V CDR1 and CDR2: GTSNPN, SVGIG (reference sequence). The CDR3 region has the DNA TGTGCCTGGAGTGCCCTAGGGAGCGGGAGCACAGATACGCAGTATTTT. This gives the protein CAWSALGSGSTDTQYF.

The V gene is TRBV6-5, the J gene TRBJ1-5; 7 nucleotides agree with TRBD1. J lost 7 bases, V lost 6 bases, and 9 bases had no gene match. Germline V gene lookup returns CDR1 MNHEY and CDR2 SVGAGI. CDR3 size: 14 residues. CDR3 sequence (DNA): TGTGCCAGCAGGCCTCTACAGGGGTGGCAGCCCCAGCATTTT. This codes for CASRPLQGWQPQHF.

The V call is TRBV13, the J call TRBJ2-2; D is perhaps TRBD2 (6 bases). This CDR3 region has 11 residues. V was pared by 10 bases and J by 7 bases, with 10 bases between. The germline CDR1 and CDR2 sequences are PRHDT and FYEKMQ (reference sequence). CDR3 sequence reads: CAILTSGELFF. Written as DNA, the CDR3 is TGTGCCATCCTGACTAGCGGGGAGCTGTTTTTT.

Points on this clone: Other DNA sequences in this specimen translate into the identical CDR3. The chain has TRBV28 and TRBJ1-1, with D unresolved. Germline values: CDR1 MDHEN, CDR2 SYDVKM. Trimming left V 7 bases short and J 3 bases short, with 9 bases between. This CDR3 comprises 12 residues. CDR3 sequence (DNA): TGTGCCAGCACCAGAGGGTACACTGAAGCTTTCTTT. Translating it yields CASTRGYTEAFF.

The V gene is TRBV28, the J gene TRBJ2-7; no clear D gene. Between the trimmed V and J ends, which lost 2 bases and 5 bases, there was a span of 13 bases. CDR3 length: 14 residues. The germline V gene has CDR1 MDHEN and CDR2 SYDVKM. CDR3 nucleotide sequence: TGTGCCAGCAGTTTAACTCACTTGGCCGACGAGCAGTACTTC. Translated, it gives CASSLTHLADEQYF.

This chain joins TRBV19 and TRBJ2-4; the D gene could be TRBD1 or TRBD2 (5 bases each). The V gene's germline CDR1 is LNHDA and CDR2 SQIVND (reference sequence). The CDR3 is 14 amino acids. Trimming left V 3 bases short and J 9 bases short, with 15 bases between. CDR3 amino acids: CASSMGPLSSIQYF. The CDR3 bases are TGTGCCAGTAGTATGGGACCTCTATCTAGCATTCAGTACTTC.

This clone has only one observation. The gene calls are TRBV5-4 and TRBJ2-7; D might be TRBD1 (6 bases). The CDR3 spans 15 residues. Germline V gives CDR1 SGHNT, CDR2 YYREEE (reference sequence). V dropped 3 bases and J dropped 0 bases, with 13 bases sitting between them. CDR3 protein: CASSSVMDSSYEQYF. CDR3 DNA: TGTGCCAGCAGCTCCGTAATGGACAGCTCCTACGAGCAGTACTTC.

The chain is built from TRBV19 and TRBJ1-2, with 8 bases fitting TRBD1. This CDR3 has 15 residues. Germline trimming cut 6 bases from V and 4 bases from J; bases unmatched to any gene: 10. Germline CDR1 reads LNHDA; CDR2 reads SQIVND (reference sequence). The DNA of the CDR3 is TGTGCCAGTAGCCGACCGGGACAGGCAATCTATGGCTACACCTTC. The encoded protein is CASSRPGQAIYGYTF.

The rearrangement uses TRBV6-5 and TRBJ2-7; D remains ambiguous. Germline lookup yields CDR1 MNHEY and CDR2 SVGAGI. The length of the CDR3 is 11 residues. Trimming removed 0 bases from V and 7 bases from J, with 4 bases in between. CDR3 bases: TGTGCCAGCAGTTACTCAGTAGAGCAGTACTTC. As protein: CASSYSVEQYF.

The J gene is TRBJ2-7, the V gene TRBV4-2, with D perhaps assigned TRBD1 or TRBD2 (6 bases each). Trimming shortened V by 0 bases and J by 3 bases, and 15 bases separated the two germline ends. The CDR3 is 16 amino acids. CDR1 is LGHNA, CDR2 YNFKEQ, per germline. The CDR3 region has the DNA TGTGCCAGCAGCCAAGACCAAGCAGGGGAGGACTACGAGCAGTACTTC. It codes for CASSQDQAGEDYEQYF.

This clone was found a few times. The gene calls are TRBV6-1 and TRBJ1-2; D ambiguous. Per germline, CDR1 MNHNS and CDR2 SASEGT. V was clipped by 6 bases and J by 9 bases, with 17 bases between them. This CDR3 is built from 13 residues. CDR3 sequence: CASSPVDEGSYTF. The CDR3 DNA sequence: TGTGCCAGCAGCCCGGTGGACGAAGGGAGCTACACCTTC.

J is TRBJ2-5 and V is TRBV4-2; unclear D gene. There are 15 residues in the CDR3. CDR1 LGHNA and CDR2 YNFKEQ come from the germline V gene. Between the trimmed V and J ends, which lost 0 bases and 4 bases, there was a span of 12 bases. CDR3 sequence reads: CASSQELLLGETQYF. The CDR3 nucleotides are TGTGCCAGCAGCCAAGAACTGTTGTTGGGAGAGACCCAGTACTTC.

The J gene is TRBJ2-7, the V gene TRBV4-1; D perhaps matches TRBD2 (6 bases). The CDR3 consists of 17 residues. V gave up 0 bases and J gave up 1 base, with 16 bases separating them. The germline V gene encodes CDR1 MGHRA and CDR2 YSYEKL. CDR3 nucleotides: TGCGCCAGCAGCCAAGATCCCGCCGGGGGATCGTCCTACGAGCAGTACTTC. It codes for CASSQDPAGGSSYEQYF.

The CDR3 protein is CASSYSQAALVEQYF. CDR3 DNA sequence: TGTGCCAGCAGTTACTCTCAGGCCGCGCTCGTCGAGCAGTACTTC. The J gene is TRBJ2-7, the V gene TRBV6-6, with D unresolved. CDR3 length: 15 amino acids. V lost 0 bases and J lost 6, with 15 bases in between. Looked up from germline, CDR1 is MNHNY and CDR2 is SVGAGI (reference sequence).

The genes are TRBV5-8 and TRBJ2-5; no definite D call. Germline-derived CDR1 and CDR2 are SGHTS and YDEGEE. The CDR3 spans 15 residues. The V gene lost 1 base and the J gene lost 5 bases, with 15 bases spanning the gap. The CDR3 loop is CASSLSTGVGETQYF. The CDR3 DNA reads as TGTGCCAGCAGCTTGTCGACGGGTGTAGGGGAGACCCAGTACTTC.

CDR3 in amino acids: CASSLVGVEQYF. The CDR3 region has the DNA TGTGCCAGCAGCTTAGTAGGGGTCGAGCAGTACTTC. The chain couples TRBV7-9 to TRBJ2-7, with a tentative D call TRBD1 (5 bases). Trimming removed 1 base from V and 6 bases from J, with 7 bases in between. This CDR3 is 12 amino acids long. CDR1 and CDR2 from the germline V gene are SEHNR and FQNEAQ (reference sequence).

The chain employs TRBV28 and TRBJ2-3, with D hard to call. The CDR3 covers 11 residues. Trimming removed 5 bases from V and 5 bases from J, with 5 bases in between. The V gene's germline CDR1 is MDHEN and CDR2 SYDVKM. CDR3 sequence: CASSVEDTQYF. Written as DNA, the CDR3 is TGTGCCAGCAGTGTTGAAGATACGCAGTATTTT. Drawing the rest from reference TRBV28 and TRBJ2-3, the complete variable domain is DVKVTQSSRYLVKRTGEKVFLECVQDMDHENMFWYRQDPGLGLRLIYFSYDVKMKEKGDIPEGYSVSREKKERFSLILESASTNQTSMYLCASSVEDTQYFGPGTRLTVL.

This chain uses TRBV7-6 with TRBJ2-7; D possibly matches TRBD1 or TRBD2 (5 bases each). Trimming pared 1 base from V and 2 bases from J, leaving 15 bases between. This CDR3 comprises 16 residues. The germline CDR1 and CDR2 sequences are SGHVS and FNYEAQ. This chain's CDR3 is CASSLGSGTGAYEQYF. The CDR3, as DNA: TGTGCCAGCAGCTTAGGGTCCGGGACGGGTGCCTACGAGCAGTACTTC.

This clone was found once. The V call is TRBV27, the J call TRBJ2-7, with 9 nucleotides matching TRBD2. The trim removed 2 bases at V and 4 bases at J, leaving 9 bases unmatched. CDR1 MNHEY and CDR2 SMNVEV come from the germline V gene (reference sequence). CDR3 length: 16 amino acids. CDR3 region: CASSLGGLAGYYEQYF. CDR3 nucleotides: TGTGCCAGCAGTTTAGGCGGGCTAGCGGGATATTACGAGCAGTACTTC.

This clone was counted between two and nine times. The chain employs TRBV5-6 and TRBJ2-1; tentatively, D is TRBD2 (5 bases). Germline CDR1 is SGHDT and CDR2 is YYEEEE. The CDR3 runs 14 residues. V gave up 3 bases and J gave up 5 bases, with 12 bases separating them. CDR3 amino acids: CASSSLGRDNEQFF. In nucleotides, the CDR3 is TGTGCCAGCAGCTCGCTAGGGCGGGACAATGAGCAGTTCTTC.

As for this clone: Other DNA sequences of this sample code for an identical CDR3. V usage is TRBV27 and J usage is TRBJ1-1; D is ambiguous. Trimming removed 9 bases at V and 1 base at J, with 6 bases between. There are 11 residues in the CDR3. Germline V gene lookup returns CDR1 MNHEY and CDR2 SMNVEV (reference sequence). The CDR3 DNA reads as TGTGCCAGTAGGTCGAACACTGAAGCTTTCTTT. Translated: CASRSNTEAFF.

The chain carries TRBV7-6 and TRBJ2-6; D is undetermined. With 5 bases removed from V and 4 bases from J, the gap between germline ends came to 3 bases. CDR3 length: 12 amino acids. Germline V gene lookup returns CDR1 SGHVS and CDR2 FNYEAQ. The CDR3 is CASSQGANVLTF. CDR3 DNA sequence: TGTGCCAGCAGCCAAGGGGCCAACGTCCTGACTTTC.

The V gene is TRBV27, the J gene TRBJ2-7; weak D call: TRBD1 (6 bases). Trimming cost V 0 bases and J 5 bases, with 8 bases left between them. Germline assignment: CDR1 MNHEY and CDR2 SMNVEV (reference sequence). The CDR3 contains 13 residues. The CDR3 here is CASSLSSGDEQYF. The CDR3 DNA sequence: TGTGCCAGCAGTTTATCATCAGGGGACGAGCAGTACTTC.

The chain links TRBV7-2 to TRBJ2-7; a weak D match, TRBD1 (5 bases). CDR1 is SGHTA, CDR2 FQGNSA, per germline. Trimming stripped 1 base from V and 3 bases from J, with 10 bases between. This CDR3 comprises 14 residues. The DNA of the CDR3 is TGTGCCAGCAGCTTAGTACAGGCTGACTACGAGCAGTACTTC. Translation gives CASSLVQADYEQYF.

The chain recombines TRBV7-9 with TRBJ2-1, with D perhaps TRBD2 (6 bases). The ends were cut back, 5 bases at V and 8 bases at J, with 13 bases in the middle. The CDR3 is 13 residues long. Germline CDR1 and CDR2: SEHNR and FQNEAQ (reference sequence). The CDR3 DNA reads TGTGCCAGCAGCGTTACTAGCATCGATGAGCAGTTCTTC. This encodes CASSVTSIDEQFF.

V gene TRBV23-1 combines with J gene TRBJ2-3; D unclear. TRBV23-1 is labeled an ORF, and its function is uncertain. The CDR3 loop spans 13 amino acids. V dropped 6 bases and J dropped 0 bases, with 7 bases sitting between them. The CDR3 here is CASSQNSTDTQYF. The DNA for the CDR3 is TGCGCCAGCAGCCAAAATAGCACAGATACGCAGTATTTT.

In regard to this clone: Other nucleotide sequences from this sample produce the same CDR3. The chain recombines TRBV10-1 with TRBJ1-2; no firm D call. The CDR3 length is 11 residues. Between the trimmed V and J ends, which lost 3 bases and 4 bases, there was a span of 3 bases. Per germline, CDR1 WNHNN and CDR2 SYGVQD (reference sequence). In DNA, the CDR3 is TGCGCCAGCAGTGATGGCTATGGCTACACCTTC. It encodes CASSDGYGYTF.